The clone carrying this TCR beta chain was seen at least ten times. Its antigen is not identified. Germline assignment: CDR1 LGHNA and CDR2 YSLEER. Trimming left V 0 bases short and J 3 bases short, with 9 bases between. This CDR3 has 14 residues. This specimen belongs to a study of CD8 T cells in ankylosing spondylitis. Study-level findings and limits: According to the report, clones linked to the disease were significantly enriched in matched synovial fluid samples taken from ankylosing spondylitis patients. Ankylosing spondylitis blood seemed to carry a telltale TCR beta motif made of about 8 highly homologous variants.

The TCR beta libraries were generated through quantitative 5'-RACE incorporating molecular barcodes. TCRdb fed the 5' RACE reads into MiXCR, producing one record per CDR3 protein. The repertoire has under 300,000 distinct CDR3 sequences, approximately 20% of them found once; the top ten carry roughly a third. The V and J genes are TRBV4-3 and TRBJ2-7, with a possible D match to TRBD1 (5 bases). The TCR comes from a male donor with ankylosing spondylitis or in good health (not recorded which). The sample taken for sequencing was blood, either unsorted or a sorted T cell fraction (not recorded which). CDR3 DNA: TGCGCCAGCAGCCAAGACAGGGCCCACTACGAGCAGTACTTC. Its translation: CASSQDRAHYEQYF.